The 23 T cell receptor beta chains in this list originate from one sample, sequenced in a study of spatial heterogeneity in lung cancer. Each CDR3 protein is one row after TCRdb ran MiXCR on the 5' RACE reads. The sample consists of 25,000 or so distinct CDR3 sequences, 5.5% to 7% of them appearing once. Time point noted: blood at routine non-recurrence follow-up after resection. From tumor, nontumor lung or frozen PBMC, whole RNA was taken unsorted for sequencing. This specimen consisted of PBMCs, obtained at follow-up. The receptor source for this set is a male donor with early-stage non-small cell lung cancer.

This clonotype was detected many times. The chain uses TRBV7-8 and TRBJ1-6, with TRBD1 matching 8 bases. This CDR3 has 15 residues. Germline V gene lookup returns CDR1 SGHVS and CDR2 FQNEAQ. With V trimmed by 5 bases and J by 7 bases, 7 bases remained unmatched. CDR3 sequence: CASSQDRVANSPLHF. CDR3 bases: TGTGCCAGCAGCCAGGACAGGGTAGCGAATTCACCCCTCCACTTT.

The V call is TRBV6-6, the J call TRBJ1-3; D is undetermined. CDR1 and CDR2 from the germline V gene are MNHNY and SVGAGI (reference sequence). The V end lost 2 bases, the J end lost 0 bases, and 5 bases lay between the germline ends. CDR3 length: 14 amino acids. The CDR3 here is CASSYIDSGNTIYF. DNA of the CDR3: TGTGCCAGCAGTTACATAGACTCTGGAAACACCATATATTTT.

This clonotype has at least ten counts. CDR3 protein: CASTDRGDGEAFF. CDR3 nucleotides: TGTGCCAGCACCGACAGAGGGGACGGTGAAGCTTTCTTT. The J gene is TRBJ1-1, the V gene TRBV6-2 or TRBV6-3; D possibly corresponds to TRBD1 (5 bases). Germline V gene sequence: CDR1 MNHEY, CDR2 SVGEGT. The CDR3 loop spans 13 amino acids. With 7 bases removed from V and 7 bases from J, the gap between germline ends came to 16 bases.

This clonotype has just a few counts. The chain joins TRBV7-2 to TRBJ2-3; TRBD1 might be the D (5 bases). The germline V gene has CDR1 SGHTA and CDR2 FQGNSA. The ends were cut back, 5 bases at V and 2 bases at J, with 11 bases in the middle. The CDR3 is made up of 14 amino acids. CDR3 amino acids: CASSIRQTTDTQYF. CDR3 nucleotides: TGTGCCAGCAGCATTAGACAGACCACAGATACGCAGTATTTT.

This clonotype appeared many times. The CDR3 reads CASSPIPDTQYF. In DNA form, the CDR3 reads TGTGCCAGCTCACCAATCCCTGATACGCAGTATTTT. The gene calls are TRBV18 and TRBJ2-3; D gene unclear. The V end was cut by 2 bases, the J end by 6 bases, with 6 bases between. The CDR3 totals 12 residues. From germline, CDR1 is KGHSH and CDR2 LQKENI.

This clonotype occurred a few times. This chain uses TRBV9 with TRBJ2-2; D remains ambiguous. Trimming removed 1 base from V and 1 base from J, with 5 bases in between. Per germline, CDR1 SGDLS and CDR2 YYNGEE. The CDR3 extends over 14 amino acids. The CDR3 nucleotides are TGTGCCAGCAGCGTACCTGGGAACACCGGGGAGCTGTTTTTT. Translation gives CASSVPGNTGELFF.

The table lists this clonotype with many counts. CDR3 in DNA: TGTGCCTGGAGTGTACGCGGGGCCGGCGGGGAGCTGTTTTTT. The encoded protein is CAWSVRGAGGELFF. This chain joins TRBV30 and TRBJ2-2; D possibly corresponds to TRBD2 (6 bases). Germline values: CDR1 GTSNPN, CDR2 SVGIG (reference sequence). The V and J ends lost 0 bases and 7 bases respectively, with 12 bases between them. The CDR3 length is 14 residues. The whole variable domain, filled in from reference TRBV30 and TRBJ2-2, reads SQTIHQWPATLVQPVGSPLSLECTVEGTSNPNLYWYRQAAGRGLQLLFYSVGIGQISSEVPQNLSASRPQDRQFILSSKKLLLSDSGFYLCAWSVRGAGGELFFGEGSRLTVL.

The chain carries TRBV19 and TRBJ2-3; perhaps TRBD2 as D (5 bases). V was clipped by 3 bases and J by 1 base, with 8 bases between them. Per the germline V gene, CDR1 is LNHDA and CDR2 is SQIVND (reference sequence). This CDR3 comprises 14 residues. CDR3 region: CASSMRARTDTQYF. DNA for the CDR3: TGTGCCAGTAGTATGCGGGCACGCACAGATACGCAGTATTTT.

This clonotype was seen many times. This chain connects TRBV6-2 or TRBV6-3 to TRBJ1-5, with a weak D call TRBD1 (6 bases). Trimming took 4 bases from V and 4 from J, leaving 14 bases between them. Germline V gives CDR1 MNHEY, CDR2 SVGEGT. CDR3 size: 15 residues. CDR3 sequence (DNA): TGTGCCAGCAGTTCAACAGGGATGGGGAATCAGCCCCAGCATTTT. The encoded protein is CASSSTGMGNQPQHF.

This clonotype occurred many times. The chain links TRBV15 to TRBJ1-1; D not certain. This CDR3 is built from 15 residues. Trimming removed 8 bases at V and 0 bases at J, with 16 bases between. The germline V gene encodes CDR1 LNHNV and CDR2 YYDKDF (reference sequence). CDR3 nucleotide sequence: TGTGCCACCGGCCGGGGAGGGAATATGAACACTGAAGCTTTCTTT. This sequence encodes CATGRGGNMNTEAFF.

This clonotype was seen many times. The rearrangement uses TRBV12-2 and TRBJ2-7; the table calls TRBD1, which could not be checked here. TRBV12-2 is a pseudogene locus. The CDR3 is 16 residues long. The CDR3 DNA sequence: TGTGCAAGTCGCTTGGGAGGACAGGTATACTCCTACGAGCAGTACTTC. Protein: CASRLGGQVYSYEQYF.

This chain connects TRBV2 to TRBJ2-1, with a tentative D call TRBD2 (6 bases). The germline V gene encodes CDR1 SNHLY and CDR2 FYNNEI. Trimming cost V 3 bases and J 3 bases, with 12 bases left between them. The CDR3 totals 15 residues. In DNA, the CDR3 is TGTGCCAGCAGTGAGTCTAGCGTAGGCTACAATGAGCAGTTCTTC. It is translated as CASSESSVGYNEQFF.

This clonotype was seen ten or more times. The CDR3 spells CASSLVYSQETQYF. Written as DNA, the CDR3 is TGCGCCAGCAGCTTAGTCTACAGCCAAGAGACCCAGTACTTC. This chain connects TRBV5-1 to TRBJ2-5, with D uncertain. CDR1 is SGHRS, CDR2 YFSETQ, per germline. Trimming stripped 2 bases from V and 1 base from J, with 9 bases between. The CDR3 runs to 14 residues.

This clonotype has ten or more counts. The chain couples TRBV2 to TRBJ1-5; a possible D gene is TRBD1 (5 bases). Trimming stripped 3 bases from V and 6 bases from J, with 12 bases between. Germline V gene lookup returns CDR1 SNHLY and CDR2 FYNNEI. This CDR3 region has 14 residues. CDR3 residues: CASSDFGAGQPQHF. The CDR3, as DNA: TGTGCCAGCAGTGATTTCGGGGCGGGTCAGCCCCAGCATTTT.

This clonotype occurred a few times. The chain employs TRBV12-3 or TRBV12-4 and TRBJ1-2; unclear D gene. Trimming stripped 0 bases from V and 7 bases from J, with 12 bases between. This CDR3 contains 14 residues. The CDR3 bases are TGTGCCAGCAGTTTAGCGCTTATCCGGGGTGGCTACACCTTC. Translating it yields CASSLALIRGGYTF.

Only a few counts were recorded for this clonotype. The V gene is TRBV20-1, the J gene TRBJ2-1, with 9 bases lining up with TRBD1. Germline V gives CDR1 DFQATT, CDR2 SNEGSKA (reference sequence). The V gene end was trimmed by 0 bases and the J gene end by 4 bases; junction bases not matched to a gene: 4. The CDR3 spans 15 residues. Written as DNA, the CDR3 is TGCAGTGCTAGAGATCGGGACAGGGCGTACAATGAGCAGTTCTTC. Translating gives CSARDRDRAYNEQFF.

This clonotype was counted many times. J is TRBJ1-6 and V is TRBV7-8; TRBD1 agrees at 9 bases. Germline loops: CDR1 SGHVS, CDR2 FQNEAQ. This CDR3 is 13 amino acids long. Unmatched junction bases numbered 1, after V lost 5 bases and J lost 8 bases. The CDR3 loop reads CASSGQGYSPLHF. CDR3 DNA: TGTGCCAGCAGCGGACAGGGGTATTCACCCCTCCACTTT.

This clonotype was recorded at least ten times. The gene calls are TRBV4-3 and TRBJ2-7, with 8 positions matching TRBD2. V was clipped by 0 bases and J by 3 bases; unmatched bases: 7. The CDR3 runs to 16 residues. The germline V gene encodes CDR1 LGHNA and CDR2 YSLEER. CDR3 DNA sequence: TGCGCCAGCAGCCAAGACAAGCGGGGGACCCTCTACGAGCAGTACTTC. Translating gives CASSQDKRGTLYEQYF.

This clonotype appeared many times. The rearrangement uses TRBV29-1 and TRBJ1-3; D gene uncertain. Trimming took off 4 bases at V and 0 bases at J, with 4 bases between the two ends. The CDR3 consists of 12 residues. In germline, CDR1 is SQVTM, CDR2 ANQGSEA. CDR3 region: CSVVTSGNTIYF. In DNA, the CDR3 is TGCAGCGTTGTGACCTCTGGAAACACCATATATTTT.

This clonotype occurred a few times. The gene calls are TRBV20-1 and TRBJ2-7, with TRBD2 identical over 7 bases. The CDR3 runs to 13 residues. CDR1 and CDR2 from the germline V gene are DFQATT and SNEGSKA (reference sequence). V shed 5 bases, J shed 1 base, and the junction held 5 bases outside the gene matches. CDR3 in amino acids: CSAEGGTSYEQYF. Here the CDR3 DNA reads TGCAGTGCTGAGGGAGGGACTTCCTACGAGCAGTACTTC.

At least ten counts were recorded for this clonotype. V usage is TRBV20-1 and J usage is TRBJ1-2; perhaps TRBD1 as D (6 bases). Trimming shortened V by 4 bases and J by 4 bases, and 16 bases separated the two germline ends. Germline V CDR1 and CDR2: DFQATT, SNEGSKA (reference sequence). The CDR3 sequence is 14 residues long. The CDR3 nucleotides read TGCAGTGCTAAACCCCCCGGGACACTCTATGGCTACACCTTC. Its protein is CSAKPPGTLYGYTF.

This clonotype showed up many times. The genes are TRBV2 and TRBJ1-6; D possibly corresponds to TRBD1 (5 bases). Germline V gives CDR1 SNHLY, CDR2 FYNNEI. CDR3 length: 15 amino acids. Trimming cost V 8 bases and J 7 bases, with 18 bases left between them. The CDR3 DNA is TGTGCCAGCCAAGTGGCTTACGGGGGAAATTCACCCCTCCACTTT. It encodes CASQVAYGGNSPLHF.

This clonotype was recorded a few times. The J gene is TRBJ1-1, the V gene TRBV7-9; perhaps TRBD1 as D (5 bases). Trimming cost V 1 base and J 6 bases, with 12 bases left between them. Germline values: CDR1 SEHNR, CDR2 FQNEAQ (reference sequence). CDR3 length: 14 residues. In nucleotides, the CDR3 is TGTGCCAGCAGCTTAGTCGTCTGGGGCCCTGAAGCTTTCTTT. It translates to CASSLVVWGPEAFF.